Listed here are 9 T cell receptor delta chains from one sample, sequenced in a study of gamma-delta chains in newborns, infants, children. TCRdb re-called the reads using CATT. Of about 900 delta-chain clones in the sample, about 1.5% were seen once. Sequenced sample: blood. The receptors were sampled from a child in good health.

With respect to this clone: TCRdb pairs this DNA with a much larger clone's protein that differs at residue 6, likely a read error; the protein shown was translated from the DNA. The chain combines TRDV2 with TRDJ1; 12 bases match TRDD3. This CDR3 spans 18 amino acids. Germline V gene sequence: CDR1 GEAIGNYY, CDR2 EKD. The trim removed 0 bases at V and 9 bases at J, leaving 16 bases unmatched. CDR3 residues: CACDTLSGGYDRTLQLIF. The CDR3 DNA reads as TGTGCCTGTGACACCTTATCTGGGGGATACGATAGGACCCTCCAACTCATCTTT.

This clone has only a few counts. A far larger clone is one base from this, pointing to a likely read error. In nucleotides, the CDR3 is TGTGCCTGTGATCTTGTACTGGGGGACATAAGCTACTGGGACACCCGACAGATGTTTTTC. Its translation: CACDLVLGDISYWDTRQMFF. The chain joins TRDV2 to TRDJ3, with TRDD3 matching 9 bases. This CDR3 contains 20 residues. Germline CDR1 is GEAIGNYY and CDR2 is EKD. V trimming: 4 bases; J trimming: 3 bases; junction bases outside the gene matches: 15.

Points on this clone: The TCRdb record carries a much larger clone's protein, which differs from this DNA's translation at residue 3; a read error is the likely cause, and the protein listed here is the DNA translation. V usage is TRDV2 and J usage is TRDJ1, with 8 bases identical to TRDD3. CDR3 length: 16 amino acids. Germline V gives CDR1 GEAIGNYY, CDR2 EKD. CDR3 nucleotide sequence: TGTGCCCGTGACACTCTGACTGGGGGCCACACCGATAAACTCATCTTT. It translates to CARDTLTGGHTDKLIF.

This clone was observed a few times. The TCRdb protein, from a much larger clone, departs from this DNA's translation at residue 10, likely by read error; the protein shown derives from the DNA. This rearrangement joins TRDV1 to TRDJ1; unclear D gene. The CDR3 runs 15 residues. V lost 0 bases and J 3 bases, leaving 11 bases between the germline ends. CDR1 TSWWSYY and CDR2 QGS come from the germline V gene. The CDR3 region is CALGELRRYPDKLIF. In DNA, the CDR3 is TGTGCTCTTGGGGAACTAAGACGTTACCCCGATAAACTCATCTTT.

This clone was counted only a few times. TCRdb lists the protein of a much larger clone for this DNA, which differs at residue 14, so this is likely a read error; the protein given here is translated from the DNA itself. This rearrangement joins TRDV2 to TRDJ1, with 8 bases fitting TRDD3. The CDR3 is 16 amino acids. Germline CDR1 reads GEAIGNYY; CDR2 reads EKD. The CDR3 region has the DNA TGTGCCTGTGACACCCTGGGGGAGAGGTACACCGATAAACCCATCTTT. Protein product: CACDTLGERYTDKPIF.

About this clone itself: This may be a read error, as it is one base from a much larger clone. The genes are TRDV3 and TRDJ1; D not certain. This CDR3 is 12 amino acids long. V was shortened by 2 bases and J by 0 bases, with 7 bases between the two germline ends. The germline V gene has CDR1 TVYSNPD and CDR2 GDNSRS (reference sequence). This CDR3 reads CAFRSDTDKLIF. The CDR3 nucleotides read TGTGCCTTTCGGTCCGACACCGATAAACTCATCTTT.

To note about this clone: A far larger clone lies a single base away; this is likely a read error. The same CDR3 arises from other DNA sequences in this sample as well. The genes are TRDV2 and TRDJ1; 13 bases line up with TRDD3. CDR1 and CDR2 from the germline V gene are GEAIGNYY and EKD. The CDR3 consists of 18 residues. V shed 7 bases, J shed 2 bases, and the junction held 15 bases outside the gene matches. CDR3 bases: TGTGCCTGCGACCTTCTCAGTACTGGGGGATACGCGACCGATAAACTCATCTTT. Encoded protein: CACDLLSTGGYATDKLIF.

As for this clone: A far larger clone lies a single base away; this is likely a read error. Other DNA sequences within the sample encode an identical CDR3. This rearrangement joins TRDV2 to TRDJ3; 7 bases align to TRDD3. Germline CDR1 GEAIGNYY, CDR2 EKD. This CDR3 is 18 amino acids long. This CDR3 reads CACDTVGESSWDTRQMFF. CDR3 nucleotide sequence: TGTGCCTGTGACACCGTGGGGGAAAGCTCCTGGGACACCCGGCAGATGTTTTTC.

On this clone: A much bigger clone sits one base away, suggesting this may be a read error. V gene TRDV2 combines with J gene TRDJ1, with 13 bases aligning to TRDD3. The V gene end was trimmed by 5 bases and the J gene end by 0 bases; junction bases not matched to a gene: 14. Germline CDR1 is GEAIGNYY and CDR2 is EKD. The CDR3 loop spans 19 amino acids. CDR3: CACGMVPSTGGYDTDKLIF. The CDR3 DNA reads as TGTGCCTGTGGCATGGTCCCTAGTACTGGGGGATACGACACCGATAAACTCATCTTT.